A single TCR beta chain is shown here with its context. Its antigen remains unidentified. The data belong to a study of CD8+ T cells in alopecia areata. Study conclusions and caveats: Affected scalp, especially in alopecia totalis/universalis, had a higher clonality than normal scalp did. Between patients, shared TCR sequences were less clear than in mice. This was possibly due in part to HLA diversity in the patient population. Sequence data from scalp samples additionally include resident alphabeta T cells of normal skin.

Sequencing templates came from extracted RNA that was reverse transcribed into cDNA. Libraries were prepared by immunoSEQ multiplex PCR; TCRdb keeps only in-frame clonotypes and omits some of them. Here the sample spans about 200,000 clones, more than 55% being singletons. Sorting from PBMCs produced CD4+ and CD8+ T cells. CDR1 is MGHRA and CDR2 is YSYEKL in the germline V gene. CDR3 size: 18 residues. The germline V and J ends were trimmed by 2 bases and 3 bases, with 23 bases remaining between them. This chain joins TRBV4-1 and TRBJ2-7, with D possibly TRBD2 on 5 matching bases. Sequenced input: CD8+ T cells sorted from blood. The source is a human donor in good health. The DNA of the CDR3 is TGCGCCAGCAGCCAAAGGCCCCCTACATCAGCGGTGAGCTACGAGCAGTACTTC. It translates to CASSQRPPTSAVSYEQYF.